This T cell receptor (beta chain) stems from a study of regulatory T cells in long-lasting Graves disease. In building TCR beta libraries, iRepertoire HTBI primers were used together with Arm-PCR of CDR3 regions. TCRdb called the multiplex PCR reads again in MiXCR, with one record for every CDR3 protein. Of fewer than 450,000 distinct CDR3 sequences in the sample, 15% were seen once. This clonotype has more than one count but fewer than ten. The V end lost 6 bases, the J end lost 2 bases, and 8 bases lay between the germline ends. The CDR3 covers 12 residues. The germline V gene encodes CDR1 MDHEN and CDR2 SYDVKM. Time point in this sample: newly diagnosed GD, antithyroid drugs for less than 3 months. The TCR library used RNA extracted from PBMCs. These records were also assigned to another study, of T cells in Graves' hyperthyroidism and ophthalmopathy.

The V and J genes are TRBV28 and TRBJ2-7; a possible D gene is TRBD2 (6 bases). The sample in question was peripheral blood mononuclear cells (PBMCs), obtained at new diagnosis, from a patient treated with antithyroid drugs. The clonotype was recovered from a woman between 40 and 55 years old with Graves disease. CDR3 protein: CASRRGPYEQYF. CDR3 in DNA: TGTGCCAGCAGGCGGGGACCCTACGAGCAGTACTTC. Looking up the rest from reference TRBV28 and TRBJ2-7 gives the full variable domain: DVKVTQSSRYLVKRTGEKVFLECVQDMDHENMFWYRQDPGLGLRLIYFSYDVKMKEKGDIPEGYSVSREKKERFSLILESASTNQTSMYLCASRRGPYEQYFGPGTRLTVT.